Presented here are 32 T cell receptor beta chains from one specimen sequenced in a study of shared clonotypes between healthy human individuals. Sequencing used immunoSEQ multiplex PCR; TCRdb keeps in-frame clones, though not all of them. The sample carries about 1.5 million clones, under 99% recorded once. The sample was naive CD4+ T cells sorted from blood. The subset here: CD45RA+ positively selected. These receptors were collected from a man aged 30-40 years in good health.

The rearrangement links TRBV29-1 to TRBJ2-7, with a weak D call TRBD1 (6 bases). Germline CDR1 is SQVTM and CDR2 is ANQGSEA. This CDR3 spans 14 amino acids. Between the trimmed V and J ends, which lost 1 base and 0 bases, there was a span of 10 bases. CDR3 loop: CSVEVPDSSYEQYF. The CDR3 coding sequence is TGCAGCGTTGAAGTCCCGGACAGCTCCTACGAGCAGTACTTC.

This rearrangement joins TRBV5-4 to TRBJ2-5, with 7 bases that match TRBD2. Germline V gene lookup returns CDR1 SGHNT and CDR2 YYREEE (reference sequence). CDR3 length equals 13 residues. The V and J ends lost 4 bases and 5 bases, in that order; junction bases with no gene match: 5. The CDR3 loop is CASSLRGDETQYF. The CDR3 DNA reads as TGTGCCAGCAGCCTACGGGGGGACGAGACCCAGTACTTC.

The chain uses TRBV7-2 and TRBJ1-1; D is ambiguous. Trimming pared 5 bases from V and 1 base from J, leaving 5 bases between. The CDR3 covers 12 residues. Germline V gene sequence: CDR1 SGHTA, CDR2 FQGNSA. The CDR3 loop reads CASSPPNTEAFF. The CDR3 DNA is TGTGCCAGCAGCCCCCCGAACACTGAAGCTTTCTTT.

This sequence joins TRBV7-9 and TRBJ2-3; D is perhaps TRBD1 or TRBD2 (5 bases each). V was cut by 5 bases and J by 10 bases, with 13 bases left in between. The germline CDR1 and CDR2 sequences are SEHNR and FQNEAQ (reference sequence). This CDR3 spans 12 amino acids. CDR3 DNA: TGTGCCAGCAGCCCCGGGACCTTTGCGCAGTATTTT. Translation: CASSPGTFAQYF.

The V gene is TRBV18, the J gene TRBJ2-1; the D is unclear. Trimming shortened V by 3 bases and J by 0 bases, and 12 bases separated the two germline ends. The CDR3 extends over 16 amino acids. CDR1 KGHSH and CDR2 LQKENI come from the germline V gene. In DNA, the CDR3 is TGTGCCAGCTCACCCCTAGGTGTCCTCTCCTACAATGAGCAGTTCTTC. Translating it yields CASSPLGVLSYNEQFF. The full variable domain, rest sourced from reference TRBV18 and TRBJ2-1, is NAGVMQNPRHLVRRRGQEARLRCSPMKGHSHVYWYRQLPEEGLKFMVYLQKENIIDESGMPKERFSAEFPKEGPSILRIQQVVRGDSAAYFCASSPLGVLSYNEQFFGPGTRLTVL.

J is TRBJ1-3 and V is TRBV2, with D maybe TRBD1 (5 bases). This CDR3 comprises 16 residues. Trimming took off 6 bases at V and 0 bases at J, with 15 bases between the two ends. Germline CDR1 reads SNHLY; CDR2 reads FYNNEI. The CDR3 coding sequence is TGTGCCAGCAGGGCCCCGGGACCACCCTCTGGAAACACCATATATTTT. Translation: CASRAPGPPSGNTIYF.

This chain connects TRBV10-3 to TRBJ1-2, with 9 bases identical to TRBD1. V was pared by 5 bases and J by 5 bases, with 3 bases of the junction left unmatched. CDR1 is ENHRY, CDR2 SYGVKD, per germline. The CDR3 length is 13 residues. The CDR3 loop is CAISTGGEYGYTF. CDR3 bases: TGTGCCATCAGTACAGGGGGCGAGTATGGCTACACCTTC.

This clone occurred once. This chain joins TRBV19 and TRBJ1-4, with D unresolved. Germline CDR1 LNHDA, CDR2 SQIVND (reference sequence). CDR3 length: 15 residues. V was clipped by 6 bases and J by 1 base, with 12 bases between them. CDR3 loop: CASRERVRTNEKLFF. The CDR3 DNA reads as TGTGCCAGTAGAGAGAGAGTCCGAACTAATGAAAAACTGTTTTTT.

The V call is TRBV5-1, the J call TRBJ2-7; D call uncertain. The germline gives CDR1 SGHRS, CDR2 YFSETQ. This CDR3 has 14 amino acids. Trimming took 0 bases from V and 0 from J, leaving 7 bases between them. The DNA for the CDR3 is TGCGCCAGCAGCTTGGGTCACCTCTCCTACGAGCAGTACTTC. Translation gives CASSLGHLSYEQYF. The full variable domain, completed using reference TRBV5-1 and TRBJ2-7, is KAGVTQTPRYLIKTRGQQVTLSCSPISGHRSVSWYQQTPGQGLQFLFEYFSETQRNKGNFPGRFSGRQFSNSRSEMNVSTLELGDSALYLCASSLGHLSYEQYFGPGTRLTVT.

The CDR3 here is CASVNWTGSYEQYF. As DNA, the CDR3 is TGTGCCAGCGTCAACTGGACAGGCTCCTACGAGCAGTACTTC. The chain carries TRBV18 and TRBJ2-7; 7 nucleotides line up with TRBD1. The CDR3 is 14 residues long. Germline trimming cut 8 bases from V and 0 bases from J; bases unmatched to any gene: 7. Germline V gene sequence: CDR1 KGHSH, CDR2 LQKENI.

V usage is TRBV19 and J usage is TRBJ2-2; TRBD2 matches at 11 bases. J lost 5 bases, V lost 8 bases, and 7 bases had no gene match. This CDR3 is 15 amino acids long. Looked up from germline, CDR1 is LNHDA and CDR2 is SQIVND (reference sequence). CDR3 nucleotides: TGTGCCAGTTCCCACCTAGCGGGAGGTACCGGGGAGCTGTTTTTT. Translation gives CASSHLAGGTGELFF.

J is TRBJ2-1 and V is TRBV5-5, with D possibly TRBD2 on 6 matching bases. The CDR3 is made up of 13 amino acids. Trimming removed 6 bases from V and 7 bases from J, with 14 bases in between. CDR1 is SGHKS, CDR2 YYEKEE, per germline (reference sequence). CDR3 nucleotide sequence: TGTGCCAGCAACCCCCGGGAGAAAAATGAGCAGTTCTTC. Amino acids: CASNPREKNEQFF. Looking up the rest from reference TRBV5-5 and TRBJ2-1 gives the full variable domain: DAGVTQSPTHLIKTRGQQVTLRCSPISGHKSVSWYQQVLGQGPQFIFQYYEKEERGRGNFPDRFSARQFPNYSSELNVNALLLGDSALYLCASNPREKNEQFFGPGTRLTVL.

This clone occurred once. The same CDR3 arises from other DNA sequences in this sample as well. The rearrangement links TRBV7-9 to TRBJ2-2; 11 bases fit TRBD2. V trimming: 0 bases; J trimming: 8 bases; junction bases outside the gene matches: 8. Germline CDR1 is SEHNR and CDR2 is FQNEAQ (reference sequence). The CDR3 has 17 residues. This CDR3 reads CASSLAGLAGGPGELFF. In DNA, the CDR3 is TGTGCCAGCAGCTTAGCGGGGCTAGCGGGAGGTCCTGGGGAGCTGTTTTTT.

Of note for this clone: This specimen includes other DNA sequences encoding the same CDR3. V gene TRBV18 combines with J gene TRBJ2-7, with D tentatively TRBD1 (6 bases). The germline V gene encodes CDR1 KGHSH and CDR2 LQKENI. The CDR3 runs to 13 residues. Trimming left V 6 bases short and J 3 bases short, with 12 bases between. CDR3 residues: CASSPGTFYEQYF. The CDR3 region has the DNA TGTGCCAGCTCCCCCGGGACATTCTACGAGCAGTACTTC.

The chain has TRBV7-9 and TRBJ2-7, with a possible D match to TRBD2 (6 bases). Germline values: CDR1 SEHNR, CDR2 FQNEAQ (reference sequence). The CDR3 runs to 12 residues. Trimming took 7 bases from V and 6 from J, leaving 13 bases between them. The CDR3 region has the DNA TGTGCCAGCACCCGACTAGTAAGCGAGCAGTACTTC. Protein product: CASTRLVSEQYF.

A single count supports this clone. The chain recombines TRBV13 with TRBJ2-6, with D perhaps matching TRBD2 (6 bases). The V end was cut by 4 bases, the J end by 1 base, with 11 bases between. CDR1 and CDR2 from the germline V gene are PRHDT and FYEKMQ (reference sequence). The CDR3 runs 16 residues. The CDR3: CASSSGGWSGANVLTF. Here the CDR3 DNA reads TGTGCCAGCAGCTCCGGGGGTTGGTCTGGGGCCAACGTCCTGACTTTC.

This clone was found once. The chain recombines TRBV2 with TRBJ1-4; TRBD1 might be the D (6 bases). Germline CDR1 is SNHLY and CDR2 is FYNNEI. The CDR3 has 14 amino acids. V lost 3 bases and J 8 bases, leaving 13 bases between the germline ends. The CDR3 nucleotides read TGTGCCAGCAGTGAGCGGCAGGGGAGGGAAAAACTGTTTTTT. This codes for CASSERQGREKLFF.

This chain links TRBV2 with TRBJ2-5, with TRBD2 matching 11 bases. CDR1 and CDR2 from the germline V gene are SNHLY and FYNNEI. Trimming at V came to 4 bases and at J to 0 bases, leaving 1 base not matched to a gene. CDR3 size: 15 residues. As DNA, the CDR3 is TGTGCCAGCAGTGGGGGACTAGCGGACCAAGAGACCCAGTACTTC. Protein sequence: CASSGGLADQETQYF.

The rearrangement joins TRBV4-1 to TRBJ2-3; TRBD2 aligns across 8 bases. The trim removed 0 bases at V and 6 bases at J, leaving 8 bases unmatched. Germline V gene sequence: CDR1 MGHRA, CDR2 YSYEKL. CDR3 length: 16 residues. This CDR3 is CASSQDLGTRGDTQYF. The CDR3 nucleotides read TGCGCCAGCAGCCAAGATCTGGGGACTAGGGGGGATACGCAGTATTTT.

The chain links TRBV6-1 to TRBJ1-5, with 9 bases aligning to TRBD1. The CDR3 has 15 residues. V shed 7 bases and J 2 bases; nucleotides not matched to a gene: 6. Germline V gene sequence: CDR1 MNHNS, CDR2 SASEGT. Written as DNA, the CDR3 is TGTGCCAGCACCATAACAGGGGGCGGCAATCAGCCCCAGCATTTT. Its protein is CASTITGGGNQPQHF.

In DNA, the CDR3 is TGCGCCAGCAGCTTCATAACGGGACTAGACTACAATGAGCAGTTCTTC. Amino acid sequence: CASSFITGLDYNEQFF. The chain uses TRBV5-1 and TRBJ2-1, with TRBD2 identical over 8 bases. J was trimmed by 3 bases and V by 2 bases; bases with no gene match: 7. Germline V gene sequence: CDR1 SGHRS, CDR2 YFSETQ. This CDR3 has 16 amino acids.

The V and J genes are TRBV25-1 and TRBJ2-5, with D possibly TRBD2 on 6 matching bases. The CDR3 runs 18 residues. The V end lost 4 bases, the J end lost 1 base, and 22 bases lay between the germline ends. Germline CDR1 is MGHDK and CDR2 is SYGVNS. CDR3 residues: CASSALAGRQGSQETQYF. The CDR3 DNA is TGTGCCAGCAGTGCGCTTGCGGGGAGGCAGGGATCCCAAGAGACCCAGTACTTC.

The table lists this clone with a count of one. This sequence joins TRBV19 and TRBJ2-7; D may be TRBD2 (5 bases). CDR1 is LNHDA, CDR2 SQIVND, per germline (reference sequence). This CDR3 region has 14 residues. Deletions cut 4 bases from V and 1 base from J, with 11 bases between. The CDR3 here is CASSRAPGSYEQYF. The CDR3 nucleotides are TGTGCCAGTAGTAGAGCCCCGGGATCCTACGAGCAGTACTTC.

This rearrangement joins TRBV5-4 to TRBJ2-3; D remains ambiguous. Trimming pared 0 bases from V and 2 bases from J, leaving 4 bases between. Germline lookup yields CDR1 SGHNT and CDR2 YYREEE (reference sequence). The CDR3 spans 13 residues. This CDR3 is CASSLANTDTQYF. For the CDR3, the DNA is TGTGCCAGCAGCTTGGCCAACACAGATACGCAGTATTTT.

The V gene is TRBV13, the J gene TRBJ2-1; 8 bases agree with TRBD2. The CDR3 totals 18 residues. Germline trimming cut 0 bases from V and 0 bases from J; bases unmatched to any gene: 7. Germline CDR1 and CDR2: PRHDT and FYEKMQ (reference sequence). The DNA for the CDR3 is TGTGCCAGCAGCTTAGGGGTGGGTAGCGGGAACTCCTACAATGAGCAGTTCTTC. It specifies CASSLGVGSGNSYNEQFF. Using reference TRBV13 and TRBJ2-1 for the parts outside the CDR3, the full variable domain is AAGVIQSPRHLIKEKRETATLKCYPIPRHDTVYWYQQGPGQDPQFLISFYEKMQSDKGSIPDRFSAQQFSDYHSELNMSSLELGDSALYFCASSLGVGSGNSYNEQFFGPGTRLTVL.

Details on this clone: Additional DNA sequences in this sample encode the identical CDR3. The DNA for the CDR3 is TGTGCCAGCAGCTTAGCAGGGAGTAGGACAGATACGCAGTATTTT. Protein product: CASSLAGSRTDTQYF. This chain links TRBV7-2 with TRBJ2-3; D is perhaps TRBD2 (5 bases). V gave up 0 bases and J gave up 3 bases, with 10 bases separating them. CDR3 length: 15 amino acids. CDR1 SGHTA and CDR2 FQGNSA come from the germline V gene.

The rearrangement joins TRBV4-1 to TRBJ1-5; the match to TRBD1 covers 7 bases. The V segment lost 5 bases and the J segment 11 bases; nucleotides outside the gene matches: 18. The length of the CDR3 is 16 residues. Germline V CDR1 and CDR2: MGHRA, YSYEKL. The CDR3 DNA follows: TGCGCCAGCAGCAAGCGAGACAGGGCTCAAGTTGAGGCCCAGCATTTT. Its protein is CASSKRDRAQVEAQHF.

This sequence joins TRBV6-5 and TRBJ2-2; maybe TRBD1 (8 bases). Trimming left V 6 bases short and J 5 bases short, with 16 bases between. The CDR3 contains 15 residues. Germline values: CDR1 MNHEY, CDR2 SVGAGI. The CDR3 loop reads CASRPGQGGTGELFF. CDR3 in DNA: TGTGCCAGCAGACCAGGACAGGGAGGGACCGGGGAGCTGTTTTTT.

The chain uses TRBV28 and TRBJ1-1; possible D gene TRBD1, 5 bases. The CDR3 loop spans 14 amino acids. Germline CDR1 and CDR2: MDHEN and SYDVKM. V lost 3 bases and J lost 5, with 13 bases in between. The DNA of the CDR3 is TGTGCCAGCAGTTTCCTCCCTCAGGGAACTGAAGCTTTCTTT. This codes for CASSFLPQGTEAFF.

This clone was seen once. The chain carries TRBV14 and TRBJ2-2; D is perhaps TRBD1 or TRBD2 (6 bases each). The germline V and J ends were trimmed by 0 bases and 2 bases, with 13 bases remaining between them. The CDR3 sequence is 17 residues long. The germline CDR1 and CDR2 sequences are SGHDN and FVKESK. CDR3 amino acids: CASSQEWRDTNTGELFF. The CDR3 coding sequence is TGTGCCAGCAGCCAAGAATGGCGGGACACCAACACCGGGGAGCTGTTTTTT. The whole variable domain, filled in from reference TRBV14 and TRBJ2-2, reads EAGVTQFPSHSVIEKGQTVTLRCDPISGHDNLYWYRRVMGKEIKFLLHFVKESKQDESGMPNNRFLAERTGGTYSTLKVQPAELEDSGVYFCASSQEWRDTNTGELFFGEGSRLTVL.

This chain links TRBV5-1 with TRBJ1-2; TRBD1 is a possible D gene (6 bases). Germline V gene data show CDR1 as SGHRS and CDR2 as YFSETQ. V was trimmed by 0 bases and J by 8 bases, leaving 14 bases between them. The CDR3 contains 14 residues. Here the CDR3 reads CASSLEQGGRGYTF. CDR3 DNA: TGCGCCAGCAGCTTGGAACAGGGAGGAAGAGGCTACACCTTC.

This clone was observed once. The V call is TRBV28, the J call TRBJ2-7; D is undetermined. Germline values: CDR1 MDHEN, CDR2 SYDVKM. The CDR3 runs to 12 residues. The V end was cut by 2 bases, the J end by 6 bases, with 8 bases between. The CDR3 spells CASSLLVREQYF. The CDR3 nucleotides read TGTGCCAGCAGTTTACTGGTTCGCGAGCAGTACTTC.